The clone carrying this T cell receptor (beta chain) has only a few counts. The data derive from a study of read filtering for tumor transcriptome and immune sequencing. The wider study: Mean patient age was roughly 61 years, range 47 to 80; 17 to 20 male, around 15 female.

Trimming shortened V by 8 bases and J by 1 base, and 16 bases separated the two germline ends. The CDR3 covers 15 residues. The library was built from 400 ng RNA with molecular barcoded adaptors for alpha/delta and beta/gamma chains. Each CDR3 protein gets one entry after TCRdb re-called the reads with MiXCR. The sample has over 50,000 distinct CDR3 sequences; about 14% are singletons. The V gene is TRBV12-3 or TRBV12-4, the J gene TRBJ2-3; perhaps TRBD2 as D (6 bases). Sequences were obtained from a population of CD138-negative cells sorted from bone marrow. This receptor was taken from a donor at least 40 years old with multiple myeloma. The DNA for the CDR3 is TGTGCCAGCTACCGTGACTGGGGGGGCACAGATACGCAGTATTTT. This encodes CASYRDWGGTDTQYF.